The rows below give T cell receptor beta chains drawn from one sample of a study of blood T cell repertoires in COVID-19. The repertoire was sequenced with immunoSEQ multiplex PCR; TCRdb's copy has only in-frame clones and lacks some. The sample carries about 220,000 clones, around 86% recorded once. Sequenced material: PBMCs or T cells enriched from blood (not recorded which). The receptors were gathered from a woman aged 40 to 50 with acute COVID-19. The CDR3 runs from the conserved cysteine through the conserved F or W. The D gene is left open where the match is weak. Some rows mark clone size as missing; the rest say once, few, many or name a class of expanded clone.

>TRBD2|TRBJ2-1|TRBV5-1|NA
CASSFNRGGSSDEQFF
TGCGCCAGCAGCTTTAATCGGGGGGGCTCATCCGATGAGCAGTTCTTC
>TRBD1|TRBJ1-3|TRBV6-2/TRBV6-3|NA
CASSYGTVSGNTIYF
TGTGCCAGCAGTTATGGGACAGTCTCTGGAAACACCATATATTTT
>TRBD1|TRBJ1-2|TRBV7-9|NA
CASSYEGQLLYGYTF
TGTGCCAGCAGCTACGAGGGACAGTTACTCTATGGCTACACCTTC
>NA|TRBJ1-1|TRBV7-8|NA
CASSLGEKHTEAFF
TGTGCCAGCAGCTTAGGGGAGAAGCACACTGAAGCTTTCTTT
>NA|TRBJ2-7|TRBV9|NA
CASSVAAGRYEQYF
TGTGCCAGCAGCGTAGCTGCAGGGAGGTACGAGCAGTACTTC
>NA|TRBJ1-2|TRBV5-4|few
CASSLAGMMVYGYTF
TGTGCCAGCAGCTTGGCCGGGATGATGGTCTATGGCTACACCTTC
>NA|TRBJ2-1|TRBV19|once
CASSDSSYNEQFF
TGTGCCAGTAGCGATAGCTCCTACAATGAGCAGTTCTTC
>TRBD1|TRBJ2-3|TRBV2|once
CASSSDRVTDTQYF
TGTGCCAGCAGTAGTGACAGGGTCACCGATACGCAGTATTTT
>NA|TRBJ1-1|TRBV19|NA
CASTPYRETNTEAFF
TGTGCCAGTACCCCCTACAGGGAGACGAACACTGAAGCTTTCTTT
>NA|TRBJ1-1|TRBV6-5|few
CASSKDGGNTEAFF
TGTGCCAGCAGTAAGGACGGAGGGAACACTGAAGCTTTCTTT
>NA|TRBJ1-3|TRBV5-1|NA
CASSLENRPRNTIYF
TGCGCCAGCAGCTTGGAAAACAGGCCAAGAAACACCATATATTTT
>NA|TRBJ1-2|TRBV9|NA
CASSRGDLYGYTF
TGTGCCAGCAGCCGGGGGGACCTCTATGGCTACACCTTC
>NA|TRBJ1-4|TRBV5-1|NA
CASSLLAAPNEKLFF
TGCGCCAGCAGCTTATTAGCGGCTCCCAATGAAAAACTGTTTTTT
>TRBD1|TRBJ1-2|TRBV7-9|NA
CASSGTGGLGYTF
TGTGCCAGCAGCGGGACAGGGGGTTTGGGCTACACCTTC
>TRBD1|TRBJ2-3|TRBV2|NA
CASSEQGAGTQYF
TGTGCCAGCAGTGAACAGGGGGCCGGTACGCAGTATTTT
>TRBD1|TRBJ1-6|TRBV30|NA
CAWRGSGGEGCSSPLHF
TGTGCCTGGAGGGGGTCAGGGGGCGAGGGTTGCAGTTCACCCCTCCACTTT
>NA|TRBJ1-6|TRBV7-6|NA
CASSLSSPGLNNSPLHF
TGTGCCAGCAGCTTATCATCCCCAGGCCTTAATAATTCACCCCTCCACTTT
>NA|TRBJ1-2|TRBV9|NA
CASSVEIGAWDGYTF
TGTGCCAGCAGCGTAGAAATCGGAGCGTGGGATGGCTACACCTTC
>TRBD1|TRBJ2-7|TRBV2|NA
CASNRQGIAEQYF
TGTGCCAGCAATCGACAGGGGATCGCCGAGCAGTACTTC